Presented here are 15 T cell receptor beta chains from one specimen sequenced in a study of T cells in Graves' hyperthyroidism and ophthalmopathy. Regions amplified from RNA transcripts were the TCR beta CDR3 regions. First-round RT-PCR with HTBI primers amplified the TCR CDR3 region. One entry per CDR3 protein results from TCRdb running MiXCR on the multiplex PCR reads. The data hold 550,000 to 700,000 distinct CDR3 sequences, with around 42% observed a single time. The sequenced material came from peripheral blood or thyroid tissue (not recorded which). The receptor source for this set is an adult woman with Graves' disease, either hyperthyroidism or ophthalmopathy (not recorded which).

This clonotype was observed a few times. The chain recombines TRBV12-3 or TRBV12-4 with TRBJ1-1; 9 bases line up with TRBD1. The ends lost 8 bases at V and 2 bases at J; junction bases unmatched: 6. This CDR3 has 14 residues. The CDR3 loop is CASAPGQGNTEAFF. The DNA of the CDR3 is TGTGCCAGCGCTCCGGGACAGGGAAACACTGAAGCTTTCTTT.

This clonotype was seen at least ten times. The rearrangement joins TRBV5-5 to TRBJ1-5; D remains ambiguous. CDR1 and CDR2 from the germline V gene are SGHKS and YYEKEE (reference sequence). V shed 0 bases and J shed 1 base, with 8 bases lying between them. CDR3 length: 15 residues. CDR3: CASSLGSHSNQPQHF. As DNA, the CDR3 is TGTGCCAGCAGCTTGGGGTCACACAGCAATCAGCCCCAGCATTTT.

The CDR3 is CASSRAGGVGELFF. DNA of the CDR3: TGCGCCAGCAGTCGAGCGGGAGGGGTCGGGGAGCTGTTTTTT. The chain carries TRBV10-1 and TRBJ2-2; 10 nucleotides match TRBD2. J lost 7 bases, V lost 5 bases, and 4 bases had no gene match. The CDR3 covers 14 residues. Germline V gene sequence: CDR1 WNHNN, CDR2 SYGVQD (reference sequence).

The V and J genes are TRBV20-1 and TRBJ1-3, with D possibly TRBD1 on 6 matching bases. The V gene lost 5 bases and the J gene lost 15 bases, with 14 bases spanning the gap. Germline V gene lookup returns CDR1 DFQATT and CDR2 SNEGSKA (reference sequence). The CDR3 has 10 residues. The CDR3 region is CSAYDRIGYF. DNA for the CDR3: TGCAGTGCTTATGACAGGATAGGATATTTT.

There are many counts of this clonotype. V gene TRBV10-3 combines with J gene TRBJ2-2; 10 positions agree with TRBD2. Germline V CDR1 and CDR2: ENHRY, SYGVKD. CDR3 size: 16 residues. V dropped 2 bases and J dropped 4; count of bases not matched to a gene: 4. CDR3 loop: CAISELAGDGTGELFF. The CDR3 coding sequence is TGTGCCATCAGTGAGCTAGCGGGAGACGGCACCGGGGAGCTGTTTTTT.

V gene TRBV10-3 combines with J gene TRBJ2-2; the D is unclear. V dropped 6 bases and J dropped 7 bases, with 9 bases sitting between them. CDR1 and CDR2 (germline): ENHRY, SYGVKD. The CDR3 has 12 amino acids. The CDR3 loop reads CAISAVDGELFF. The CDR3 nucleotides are TGTGCCATCAGCGCGGTGGACGGGGAGCTGTTTTTT.

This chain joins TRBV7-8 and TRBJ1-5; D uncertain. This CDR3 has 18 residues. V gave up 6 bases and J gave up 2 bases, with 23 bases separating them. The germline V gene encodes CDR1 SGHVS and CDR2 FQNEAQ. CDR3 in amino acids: CASSYSSLGSPGNQPQHF. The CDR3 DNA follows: TGTGCCAGCAGTTACTCGAGTCTGGGGTCCCCCGGCAATCAGCCCCAGCATTTT.

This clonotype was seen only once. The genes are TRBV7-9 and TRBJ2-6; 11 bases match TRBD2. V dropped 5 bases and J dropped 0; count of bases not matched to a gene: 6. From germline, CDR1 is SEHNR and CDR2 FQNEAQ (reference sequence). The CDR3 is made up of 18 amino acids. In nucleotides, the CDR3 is TGTGCCAGCAGCCTTAGACTAGCGGGAATCTCTGGGGCCAACGTCCTGACTTTC. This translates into CASSLRLAGISGANVLTF.

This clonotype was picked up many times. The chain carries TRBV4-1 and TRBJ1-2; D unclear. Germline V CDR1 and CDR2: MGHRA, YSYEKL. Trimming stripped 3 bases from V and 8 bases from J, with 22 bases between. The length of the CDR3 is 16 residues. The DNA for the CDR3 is TGCGCCAGCAGCCACCCCGGCAAAGGACCCTTTCGGGGCTACACCTTC. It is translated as CASSHPGKGPFRGYTF.

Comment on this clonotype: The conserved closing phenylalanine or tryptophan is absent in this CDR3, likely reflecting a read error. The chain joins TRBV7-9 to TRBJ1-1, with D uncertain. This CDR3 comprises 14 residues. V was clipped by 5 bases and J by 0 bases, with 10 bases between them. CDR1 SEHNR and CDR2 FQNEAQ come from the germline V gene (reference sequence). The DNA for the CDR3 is TGTGCCAGCAGCGGGAGGACCATGAACACTGAAGCTTTCCTG. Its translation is CASSGRTMNTEAFL.

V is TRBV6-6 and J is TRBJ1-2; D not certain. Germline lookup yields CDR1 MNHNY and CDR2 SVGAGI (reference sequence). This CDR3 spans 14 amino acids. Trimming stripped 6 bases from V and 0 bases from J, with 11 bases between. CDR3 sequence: CASRYTTSNYGYTF. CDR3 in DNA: TGTGCCAGCAGATATACGACTTCTAACTATGGCTACACCTTC.

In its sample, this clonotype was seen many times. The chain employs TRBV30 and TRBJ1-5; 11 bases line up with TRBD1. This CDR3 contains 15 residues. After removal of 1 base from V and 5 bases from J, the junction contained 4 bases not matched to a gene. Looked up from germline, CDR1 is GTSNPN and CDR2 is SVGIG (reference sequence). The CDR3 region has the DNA TGTGCCTGGAGTGCAAGGACAGGGGGCTATCAGCCCCAGCATTTT. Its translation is CAWSARTGGYQPQHF.

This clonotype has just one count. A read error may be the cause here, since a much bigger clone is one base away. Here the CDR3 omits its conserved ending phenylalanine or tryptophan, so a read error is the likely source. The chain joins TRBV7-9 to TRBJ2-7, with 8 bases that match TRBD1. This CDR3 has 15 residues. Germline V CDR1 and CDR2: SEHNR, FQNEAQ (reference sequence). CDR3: CASSGPSLTGDEQYS. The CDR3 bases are TGCGCCAGCAGCGGACCCTCCTTGACAGGGGACGAGCAGTACTCC.

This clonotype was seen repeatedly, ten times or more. This CDR3 is CATRTGQDTGELFF. For the CDR3, the DNA is TGTGCCACCAGGACAGGGCAGGACACCGGGGAGCTGTTTTTT. This rearrangement joins TRBV24-1 to TRBJ2-2, with 7 nucleotides matching TRBD1. Germline V gives CDR1 KGHDR, CDR2 SFDVKD. The CDR3 is made up of 14 amino acids. J was trimmed by 3 bases and V by 7 bases; bases with no gene match: 4.

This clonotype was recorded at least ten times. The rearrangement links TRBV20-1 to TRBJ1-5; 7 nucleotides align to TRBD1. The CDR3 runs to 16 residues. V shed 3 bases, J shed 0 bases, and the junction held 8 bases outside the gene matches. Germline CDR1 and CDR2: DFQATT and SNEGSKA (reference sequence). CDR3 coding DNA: TGCAGTGCTAGTCGCACGACAGGGTATAGCAATCAGCCCCAGCATTTT. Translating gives CSASRTTGYSNQPQHF.